This TCR beta chain was captured by sequencing in a study of blood T cell repertoires in COVID-19. About the study: Whether acute or convalescent, the COVID-19 samples came from the United States, Italy and Spain.

The germline V gene has CDR1 SEHNR and CDR2 FQNEAQ (reference sequence). Trimming cost V 5 bases and J 6 bases; bases outside gene matches: 8. The CDR3 contains 15 residues. Authors' analysis steps: Amplification of reference gene primers provided the estimated nucleated cell counts. Sequencing used immunoSEQ multiplex PCR; TCRdb keeps in-frame clones, though not all of them. The V and J calls and clone size are taken from that table; D and trimming were inferred from the DNA. The top ten hold 1% of the sample, which has around 300,000 clones, about nine tenths seen once. What was sequenced was peripheral blood. This TCR came from a man in his fifties or sixties with active or convalescent COVID-19. The genes are TRBV7-9 and TRBJ2-1; 9 bases fit TRBD2. CDR3 in amino acids: CASSLMGGRGNEQFF. As DNA, the CDR3 is TGTGCCAGCAGCCTAATGGGCGGGAGGGGCAATGAGCAGTTCTTC.